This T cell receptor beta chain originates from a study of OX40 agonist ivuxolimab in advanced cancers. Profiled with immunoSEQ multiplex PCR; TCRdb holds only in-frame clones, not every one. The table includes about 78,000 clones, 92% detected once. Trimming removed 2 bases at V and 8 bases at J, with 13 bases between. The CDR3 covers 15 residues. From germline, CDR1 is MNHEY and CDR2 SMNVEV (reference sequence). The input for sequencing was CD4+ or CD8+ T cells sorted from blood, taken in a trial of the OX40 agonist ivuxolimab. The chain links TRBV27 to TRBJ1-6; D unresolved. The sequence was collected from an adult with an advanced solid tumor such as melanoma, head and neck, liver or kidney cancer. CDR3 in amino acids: CASSLVDILHSPLHF. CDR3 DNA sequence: TGTGCCAGCAGTTTAGTGGATATCCTGCATTCACCCCTCCACTTT.